This T cell receptor beta chain came from a study of blood T cell repertoires in COVID-19. V lost 0 bases, J lost 7 bases, and 11 bases lay in between. This CDR3 is 13 amino acids long. The V gene's germline CDR1 is SGHNT and CDR2 YYREEE (reference sequence). This clone was seen more than once but under ten times. Patients at the Seattle site were enrolled during active infection and followed longitudinally. Here immunoSEQ multiplex PCR was the method, and the copy in TCRdb shows in-frame clones only, minus some. Of about 200,000 clones in the sample, around four fifths were seen once. Input material: peripheral blood. This receptor was taken from a man between 60 and 70 years old with COVID-19, enrolled during active disease. V is TRBV5-4 and J is TRBJ2-7; D ambiguous. The CDR3 region is CASSLAHGPEQYF. DNA for the CDR3: TGTGCCAGCAGCTTGGCTCATGGGCCTGAGCAGTACTTC.